This T cell receptor beta chain derives from a study of blood T cell repertoires in COVID-19. This clone was counted once. The CDR3 loop spans 15 amino acids. J gave up 2 bases and V 2 bases, and 1 base lay outside the gene matches. The V gene's germline CDR1 is SGHDN and CDR2 FVKESK. The authors' processing: Nucleated cell counts were estimated from reference gene primer amplification. Clones were sequenced by immunoSEQ multiplex PCR, and TCRdb holds only the in-frame ones, with some missing. Clone size and the V and J calls come from that table; the DNA yielded D and trimming. The table lists 200,000 to 250,000 clones, 70% to 85% of them singletons, with 3% to 3.5% in the top ten.

Sequenced: PBMCs or T cells enriched from blood (not recorded which). The clonotype was recovered from a woman aged 55-75 years who had recovered from COVID-19. This sequence joins TRBV14 and TRBJ2-1; TRBD2 agrees at 9 bases. The CDR3 protein is CASSQRGRAYNEQFF. CDR3 DNA: TGTGCCAGCAGCCAACGCGGGAGGGCCTACAATGAGCAGTTCTTC.